Presented here are 3 T cell receptor beta chains from one specimen sequenced in a study of tissue T cells after allogeneic stem cell transplantation. Assay used: immunoSEQ multiplex PCR; TCRdb lists only in-frame clones, some missing. The sample has approximately 5,100 clones; approximately 29% are singletons. The time point here: mouse harvest day 14 after allogeneic transplant. Mouse grafts combined 10^7 T-cell-depleted bone marrow cells with 10^6 splenic CD5+ T cells. The material sequenced was skin. All receptors come from a female BALB/c mouse given C57BL/6 T cells with graft-versus-host disease after an allogeneic hematopoietic cell transplant.

This clone came up a few times. Here the gene names and germline are mouse. The CDR3 goes on 1 residue after the read ends, and that part is filled in from the germline J gene. J is TRBJ2-7 and V is TRBV26, with TRBD2 matching over 11 bases. Germline trimming cut 1 base from V and 7 bases from J; bases unmatched to any gene: 3. This CDR3 is built from 14 residues. Germline V gives CDR1 KGHPV, CDR2 FQNQEV (reference sequence). The CDR3 bases that were read are TGTGCCAGCAGTCTGTGGGACTGGGGGAGGGAACAGTAC. Amino acid sequence: CASSLWDWGREQY. The full CDR3 protein is CASSLWDWGREQYF.

In its sample, this clone ranks as large. The listed genes are named as in mouse. The CDR3 DNA, read in part, is TGTGCCAGCAGTCCCTCGCCAGGGGGATATGAACAGTAC. The encoded protein is CASSPSPGGYEQY. The CDR3 as a whole reads CASSPSPGGYEQYF. V and J are TRBV26 and TRBJ2-7; 7 nucleotides align to TRBD1. The read ends 1 residue early relative to the CDR3; the germline J gene fills the gap. This CDR3 has 14 residues. Losses at the gene ends were 4 bases for V and 4 bases for J; bases not matched to a gene: 7. Germline V gene sequence: CDR1 KGHPV, CDR2 FQNQEV (reference sequence).

Worth noting for this clone: The genes are named according to mouse. The read falls 1 residue short of the CDR3 end, and the missing part is taken from the germline J gene. The rearrangement uses TRBV26 and TRBJ1-2, with D unresolved. Deletions cut 0 bases from V and 2 bases from J, with 1 base between. Germline V gene sequence: CDR1 KGHPV, CDR2 FQNQEV (reference sequence). The CDR3 sequence is 12 residues long. This CDR3 reads CASSLSNSDYTF. The CDR3 DNA, read in part, is TGTGCCAGCAGTCTGTCGAACTCCGACTACACC.